The 9 T cell receptor beta chains reported below all come from one sample, sequenced in a study of blood T cell repertoires in COVID-19 (TCRdb year 2020). Library preparation used the immunoSEQ multiplex PCR assay. TCRdb's version of the immuneACCESS table is confined to in-frame rearrangements and falls short of the full clone set. An unresolved V gene accounts for under half of the shortfall where checked; the remainder is of unknown origin. For this sample the table gives approximately 430,000 clones, of which roughly 88% were detected only once. The top ten clones comprise 1.4% to 1.5% of the sample. The sample taken for sequencing was peripheral blood. The receptors were gathered from a woman in her twenties or thirties with active or convalescent COVID-19.

The chain recombines TRBV28 with TRBJ1-6; D is undetermined. The CDR3 length is 14 residues. Germline values: CDR1 MDHEN, CDR2 SYDVKM. V lost 2 bases and J 7 bases, leaving 9 bases between the germline ends. CDR3 DNA: TGTGCCAGCAGTTTAGTCTTAGCAAATTCACCCCTCCACTTT. This translates into CASSLVLANSPLHF.

Points on this clone: Other DNA sequences in this specimen translate into the identical CDR3. This rearrangement joins TRBV11-2 to TRBJ2-2; the match to TRBD1 covers 7 bases. The CDR3 extends over 15 amino acids. V lost 6 bases and J lost 0; bases outside the gene matches: 4. Germline assignment: CDR1 SGHAT and CDR2 FQNNGV. The CDR3 is CASRRDSANTGELFF. DNA for the CDR3: TGTGCCAGCAGAAGGGACAGCGCGAACACCGGGGAGCTGTTTTTT.

This clone was picked up one time. The chain joins TRBV20-1 to TRBJ2-1; D is possibly TRBD2 (6 bases). This CDR3 has 16 residues. Trimming left V 3 bases short and J 7 bases short, with 22 bases between. Germline assignment: CDR1 DFQATT and CDR2 SNEGSKA (reference sequence). CDR3 loop: CSASHSRDLPNNEQFF. Here the CDR3 DNA reads TGCAGTGCTAGTCATTCCCGGGACTTGCCGAATAATGAGCAGTTCTTC.

The V gene is TRBV6-5, the J gene TRBJ1-3, with D perhaps TRBD1 (6 bases). The CDR3 has 15 amino acids. Germline V lookup: CDR1 MNHEY, CDR2 SVGAGI. Between the trimmed V and J ends, which lost 5 bases and 0 bases, there was a span of 11 bases. This CDR3 is CASSQGSNSGNTIYF. The CDR3 DNA reads as TGTGCCAGCAGTCAGGGGAGCAACTCTGGAAACACCATATATTTT.

This clone has only a few counts. The chain is built from TRBV3-1 (or the pseudogene TRBV3-2) and TRBJ1-2; a possible D gene is TRBD1 (5 bases). CDR1 and CDR2 from the germline V gene are LGHDT and YNNKEL (reference sequence). With 6 bases removed from V and 5 bases from J, the gap between germline ends came to 19 bases. This CDR3 region has 15 residues. In nucleotides, the CDR3 is TGTGCCAGCAGACCCCGGACCGTGGGGCTATATGGCTACACCTTC. Encoded protein: CASRPRTVGLYGYTF.

The chain recombines TRBV28 with TRBJ1-6; no firm D call. CDR3 length: 13 residues. CDR1 is MDHEN, CDR2 SYDVKM, per germline. Trimming took 2 bases from V and 10 from J, leaving 9 bases between them. The CDR3 sequence: CASSLEEYSPLHF. The CDR3 DNA sequence: TGTGCCAGCAGTTTAGAGGAATACTCACCCCTCCACTTT.

The chain joins TRBV5-5 to TRBJ2-3; 7 positions match TRBD1. The CDR3 is made up of 14 amino acids. The trim removed 7 bases at V and 0 bases at J, leaving 5 bases unmatched. From germline, CDR1 is SGHKS and CDR2 YYEKEE (reference sequence). The CDR3 nucleotides are TGTGCCAGCGGAAACAGGGGAAGCACAGATACGCAGTATTTT. As protein: CASGNRGSTDTQYF.

The CDR3 DNA reads TGTGCCAGCAGCTCTATTGATGAAAAACTGTTTTTT. It specifies CASSSIDEKLFF. V and J are TRBV5-6 and TRBJ1-4; D call uncertain. Germline V gene lookup returns CDR1 SGHDT and CDR2 YYEEEE. The V gene lost 3 bases and the J gene lost 6 bases, with 6 bases spanning the gap. The CDR3 sequence is 12 residues long.

The genes are TRBV29-1 and TRBJ1-1; TRBD1 aligns across 9 bases. The CDR3 has 13 amino acids. J lost 4 bases, V lost 5 bases, and 5 bases had no gene match. Germline V gene data show CDR1 as SQVTM and CDR2 as ANQGSEA. The CDR3, as DNA: TGCAGCGTTAAACAGGGGGCTGGCACTGAAGCTTTCTTT. Translation gives CSVKQGAGTEAFF.